These 31 T cell receptor beta chains originate from one sample sequenced in a study of blood T cell repertoires in COVID-19. The repertoire was sequenced with immunoSEQ multiplex PCR; TCRdb's copy has only in-frame clones and lacks some. This sample has fewer than 250,000 clones; 86% occur once, and the top ten carry 2.2%. Sequencing used peripheral blood. These receptor sequences come from a woman aged 50 to 60 with acute or convalescent COVID-19.

This clone was counted between two and nine times. The J gene is TRBJ2-1, the V gene TRBV19; 8 bases line up with TRBD1. V was pared by 8 bases and J by 4 bases, with 10 bases of the junction left unmatched. The CDR3 is 15 residues long. Germline V CDR1 and CDR2: LNHDA, SQIVND (reference sequence). The CDR3 DNA follows: TGTGCCAGTCAGGGGGCTTTTACCGGATACAATGAGCAGTTCTTC. This encodes CASQGAFTGYNEQFF.

This chain uses TRBV27 with TRBJ1-2; 9 positions match TRBD1. The CDR3 has 14 residues. CDR1 and CDR2 from the germline V gene are MNHEY and SMNVEV (reference sequence). V was pared by 0 bases and J by 7 bases, with 3 bases of the junction left unmatched. Here the CDR3 reads CASSLSGQGIGYTF. The CDR3 coding sequence is TGTGCCAGCAGTTTATCGGGACAGGGAATTGGCTACACCTTC.

The chain has TRBV19 and TRBJ2-3, with 12 bases matching TRBD2. CDR1 is LNHDA, CDR2 SQIVND, per germline (reference sequence). The CDR3 sequence is 14 residues long. Germline trimming cut 6 bases from V and 6 bases from J; bases unmatched to any gene: 4. The CDR3 protein is CASRSGTSGDTQYF. The CDR3 bases are TGTGCCAGTAGATCCGGGACTAGCGGGGATACGCAGTATTTT.

The chain combines TRBV5-1 with TRBJ1-1; no reliable D call. CDR1 and CDR2 (germline): SGHRS, YFSETQ. Deletions cut 1 base from V and 1 base from J, with 11 bases between. The CDR3 runs 15 residues. CDR3 nucleotide sequence: TGCGCCAGCAGCTTGATCCCCGGTGGGAACACTGAAGCTTTCTTT. It yields the protein CASSLIPGGNTEAFF.

The chain employs TRBV7-3 and TRBJ1-2; 7 nucleotides match TRBD1. CDR3 length: 14 amino acids. Germline lookup yields CDR1 SGHTA and CDR2 FQGTGA. Trimming removed 6 bases from V and 4 bases from J; junction bases left unmatched: 8. Here the CDR3 DNA reads TGTGCCAGCAGTCAAGGACCAGGGGGCTATGGCTACACCTTC. Its protein is CASSQGPGGYGYTF.

This chain uses TRBV18 with TRBJ1-1; possible D gene TRBD1, 5 bases. Germline assignment: CDR1 KGHSH and CDR2 LQKENI. V dropped 6 bases and J dropped 8 bases, with 13 bases sitting between them. The CDR3 spans 12 residues. This chain's CDR3 is CASSLGDREAFF. The CDR3 coding sequence is TGTGCCAGCTCGCTCGGAGACAGAGAAGCTTTCTTT.

The rearrangement joins TRBV5-1 to TRBJ2-7; D is ambiguous. The V end was cut by 2 bases, the J end by 5 bases, with 5 bases between. This CDR3 region has 11 residues. From germline, CDR1 is SGHRS and CDR2 YFSETQ. CDR3 region: CASSFGDEQYF. The CDR3 nucleotides read TGCGCCAGCAGCTTCGGTGACGAGCAGTACTTC. Drawing the rest from reference TRBV5-1 and TRBJ2-7, the complete variable domain is KAGVTQTPRYLIKTRGQQVTLSCSPISGHRSVSWYQQTPGQGLQFLFEYFSETQRNKGNFPGRFSGRQFSNSRSEMNVSTLELGDSALYLCASSFGDEQYFGPGTRLTVT.

The sample holds a few counts of this clone. V usage is TRBV19 and J usage is TRBJ1-5, with 8 bases fitting TRBD1. Germline V gives CDR1 LNHDA, CDR2 SQIVND (reference sequence). The CDR3 sequence is 15 residues long. With V trimmed by 0 bases and J by 2 bases, 0 bases remained unmatched. The CDR3 region has the DNA TGTGCCAGTAGTATAGAACAGGGGGGCAATCAGCCCCAGCATTTT. This sequence encodes CASSIEQGGNQPQHF.

Written as DNA, the CDR3 is TGCGCCAGCAGCCCCTTCGGGACAGCCGATAATTCACCCCTCCACTTT. Translated, it gives CASSPFGTADNSPLHF. V and J are TRBV4-3 and TRBJ1-6; 7 nucleotides align to TRBD1. The germline V gene encodes CDR1 LGHNA and CDR2 YSLEER. CDR3 length: 16 residues. Trimming removed 4 bases from V and 5 bases from J; junction bases left unmatched: 8.

The chain employs TRBV9 and TRBJ2-1; 11 nucleotides line up with TRBD2. CDR3 length equals 16 residues. J was trimmed by 4 bases and V by 3 bases; bases with no gene match: 6. In germline, CDR1 is SGDLS, CDR2 YYNGEE. CDR3 bases: TGTGCCAGCAGCGGCGGGACTAGCGGTAGTTACAATGAGCAGTTCTTC. Its translation: CASSGGTSGSYNEQFF.

The gene calls are TRBV3-1 (or the pseudogene TRBV3-2) and TRBJ1-1; D is possibly TRBD1 (5 bases). V was clipped by 4 bases and J by 2 bases, with 8 bases between them. The CDR3 extends over 13 amino acids. In germline, CDR1 is LGHDT, CDR2 YNNKEL (reference sequence). CDR3 DNA sequence: TGTGCCAGCAGCCCCAGGGCTAACACTGAAGCTTTCTTT. Amino acid sequence: CASSPRANTEAFF.

The chain carries TRBV11-2 and TRBJ2-3, with 7 bases identical to TRBD2. CDR1 and CDR2 (germline): SGHAT, FQNNGV. The CDR3 totals 16 residues. With V trimmed by 3 bases and J by 0 bases, 6 bases remained unmatched. CDR3 nucleotides: TGTGCCAGCAGCTTGCCAGCGGGGTCTAGCACAGATACGCAGTATTTT. Its translation is CASSLPAGSSTDTQYF.

The chain employs TRBV30 and TRBJ1-5; 7 bases are shared with TRBD1. V lost 4 bases and J lost 4; bases outside the gene matches: 7. The CDR3 has 14 amino acids. Germline CDR1 and CDR2: GTSNPN and SVGIG (reference sequence). The CDR3: CAWMVGGGNQPQHF. DNA for the CDR3: TGTGCCTGGATGGTAGGGGGCGGGAATCAGCCCCAGCATTTT. Complete variable domain (other parts from reference TRBV30 and TRBJ1-5): SQTIHQWPATLVQPVGSPLSLECTVEGTSNPNLYWYRQAAGRGLQLLFYSVGIGQISSEVPQNLSASRPQDRQFILSSKKLLLSDSGFYLCAWMVGGGNQPQHFGDGTRLSIL.

The chain uses TRBV9 and TRBJ2-3; 11 nucleotides align to TRBD2. This CDR3 spans 16 amino acids. Looked up from germline, CDR1 is SGDLS and CDR2 is YYNGEE. The trim removed 4 bases at V and 2 bases at J, leaving 6 bases unmatched. The CDR3 loop is CASSRTSGGLTDTQYF. The CDR3 DNA reads TGTGCCAGCAGCCGAACTAGCGGGGGCCTCACAGATACGCAGTATTTT.

This clone was detected once. The chain has TRBV30 and TRBJ1-1, with D uncertain. V gave up 5 bases and J gave up 5 bases, with 15 bases separating them. The CDR3 consists of 13 residues. The V gene's germline CDR1 is GTSNPN and CDR2 SVGIG (reference sequence). CDR3 in DNA: TGTGCCTGGTCGTTCTTCGGTGGTACTGAAGCTTTCTTT. Protein: CAWSFFGGTEAFF.

J is TRBJ1-2 and V is TRBV4-3, with 7 bases fitting TRBD1. This CDR3 is built from 13 residues. Looked up from germline, CDR1 is LGHNA and CDR2 is YSLEER. The trim removed 3 bases at V and 8 bases at J, leaving 6 bases unmatched. The CDR3 nucleotides read TGCGCCAGCAGCCAGATACAGACAGGGGGCTACACCTTC. It encodes CASSQIQTGGYTF.

V usage is TRBV30 and J usage is TRBJ1-1, with 9 bases that match TRBD1. Germline trimming cut 0 bases from V and 7 bases from J; bases unmatched to any gene: 9. This CDR3 has 15 residues. CDR1 is GTSNPN, CDR2 SVGIG, per germline (reference sequence). CDR3 amino acids: CAWSVTGTGNHEAFF. The CDR3 coding sequence is TGTGCCTGGAGTGTGACCGGGACAGGGAATCATGAAGCTTTCTTT.

The chain links TRBV5-5 to TRBJ1-2; 8 nucleotides agree with TRBD1. Germline CDR1 and CDR2: SGHKS and YYEKEE (reference sequence). This CDR3 comprises 15 residues. Trimming removed 4 bases from V and 3 bases from J; junction bases left unmatched: 8. The CDR3 sequence: CASSLTGGGHYGYTF. The CDR3 nucleotides read TGTGCCAGCAGCCTCACAGGGGGAGGGCACTATGGCTACACCTTC. The complete variable domain, with remaining parts taken from reference TRBV5-5 and TRBJ1-2, reads DAGVTQSPTHLIKTRGQQVTLRCSPISGHKSVSWYQQVLGQGPQFIFQYYEKEERGRGNFPDRFSARQFPNYSSELNVNALLLGDSALYLCASSLTGGGHYGYTFGSGTRLTVV.

The chain carries TRBV3-1 (or the pseudogene TRBV3-2) and TRBJ2-7, with 9 positions matching TRBD1. J gave up 7 bases and V 4 bases, and 5 bases lay outside the gene matches. The CDR3 contains 13 residues. Germline V gene data show CDR1 as LGHDT and CDR2 as YNNKEL (reference sequence). The CDR3 region is CASSRGTGLEQYF. The DNA of the CDR3 is TGTGCCAGCAGCCGCGGGACAGGGCTTGAGCAGTACTTC.

The chain carries TRBV29-1 and TRBJ1-6; 10 nucleotides align to TRBD1. The CDR3 has 14 residues. With 5 bases clipped from V and 9 bases from J, the junction kept 7 bases outside the gene matches. Per the germline V gene, CDR1 is SQVTM and CDR2 is ANQGSEA. CDR3 residues: CSVPRGTGVSPLHF. CDR3 sequence (DNA): TGCAGCGTTCCTCGGGGGACAGGGGTTTCACCCCTCCACTTT.

This sequence joins TRBV4-3 and TRBJ2-1; TRBD1 is a possible D gene (5 bases). The CDR3 is 15 amino acids. The germline CDR1 and CDR2 sequences are LGHNA and YSLEER. Between the trimmed V and J ends, which lost 9 bases and 0 bases, there was a span of 15 bases. The CDR3 sequence: CASGHRTSSYNEQFF. The CDR3 nucleotides read TGCGCCAGTGGCCACAGGACGAGCTCCTACAATGAGCAGTTCTTC.

Worth noting for this clone: Distinct nucleotide sequences in the sample also encode this CDR3. V usage is TRBV7-3 and J usage is TRBJ2-2, with D perhaps matching TRBD1 (6 bases). Trimming left V 2 bases short and J 1 base short, with 11 bases between. Germline assignment: CDR1 SGHTA and CDR2 FQGTGA. CDR3 length equals 16 residues. CDR3 bases: TGTGCCAGCAGCTTACAGGGGAGACTGAACACCGGGGAGCTGTTTTTT. Its protein product is CASSLQGRLNTGELFF.

Notes on this clone: Other DNA sequences in the sample encode the same CDR3. The gene calls are TRBV10-3 and TRBJ1-2, with TRBD1 identical over 10 bases. V was clipped by 6 bases and J by 2 bases; unmatched bases: 3. The CDR3 spans 14 residues. The germline gives CDR1 ENHRY, CDR2 SYGVKD. The CDR3 nucleotides are TGTGCCATCAGCCCGGGACAGGGGAACTATGGCTACACCTTC. It translates to CAISPGQGNYGYTF.

This clone has a single count. The V and J genes are TRBV5-4 and TRBJ2-3; TRBD2 agrees at 15 bases. The V and J ends lost 4 bases and 6 bases, in that order; junction bases with no gene match: 9. Germline V CDR1 and CDR2: SGHNT, YYREEE (reference sequence). The CDR3 length is 17 residues. CDR3 in amino acids: CASSAPGLAGGPDTQYF. The CDR3 bases are TGTGCCAGCAGCGCTCCTGGACTAGCGGGAGGGCCGGATACGCAGTATTTT.

The chain links TRBV18 to TRBJ1-4; possible D gene TRBD1, 5 bases. V lost 0 bases to trimming and J lost 5 bases, with 7 bases between them. This CDR3 spans 14 amino acids. The germline gives CDR1 KGHSH, CDR2 LQKENI. The CDR3 DNA is TGTGCCAGCTCACCACCGGGGCTGAATGAAAAACTGTTTTTT. Its protein product is CASSPPGLNEKLFF.

The chain employs TRBV7-9 and TRBJ2-1; a possible D gene is TRBD2 (6 bases). The V gene's germline CDR1 is SEHNR and CDR2 FQNEAQ (reference sequence). This CDR3 comprises 15 residues. V shed 3 bases and J shed 5 bases, with 14 bases lying between them. The CDR3 DNA sequence: TGTGCCAGCAGCTTCGCTCACGGGAGCCACAATGAGCAGTTCTTC. Amino acid sequence: CASSFAHGSHNEQFF.

The genes are TRBV6-2 or TRBV6-3 and TRBJ2-1; 8 bases align to TRBD1. The CDR3 runs 16 residues. Per the germline V gene, CDR1 is MNHEY and CDR2 is SVGEGT. J gave up 9 bases and V 4 bases, and 14 bases lay outside the gene matches. As DNA, the CDR3 is TGTGCCAGCAGTTCCAGGACAGGGAAGGCCCCCCCTGAGCAGTTCTTC. Its translation is CASSSRTGKAPPEQFF.

The chain employs TRBV27 and TRBJ2-1; 9 nucleotides match TRBD2. The CDR3 has 13 residues. Trimming cost V 8 bases and J 8 bases; bases outside gene matches: 7. Germline-derived CDR1 and CDR2 are MNHEY and SMNVEV (reference sequence). The CDR3 sequence: CASEKRGVDEQFF. CDR3 sequence (DNA): TGTGCCAGCGAGAAGCGGGGGGTGGATGAGCAGTTCTTC.

V usage is TRBV4-3 and J usage is TRBJ2-7; 7 bases line up with TRBD1. CDR3 size: 16 residues. V lost 0 bases, J lost 5 bases, and 10 bases stayed unmatched. Germline CDR1 is LGHNA and CDR2 is YSLEER. The CDR3 nucleotides are TGCGCCAGCAGCCAAGAACCCACAGGGGACCCAGACGAGCAGTACTTC. It yields the protein CASSQEPTGDPDEQYF.

This clone is deemed medium-sized. The chain combines TRBV6-5 with TRBJ2-1, with 9 bases matching TRBD2. This CDR3 comprises 13 residues. With V trimmed by 8 bases and J by 5 bases, 4 bases remained unmatched. Germline CDR1 reads MNHEY; CDR2 reads SVGAGI. CDR3 in amino acids: CASGREGHNEQFF. The DNA for the CDR3 is TGTGCCAGCGGGCGGGAGGGCCACAATGAGCAGTTCTTC.

V is TRBV11-2 and J is TRBJ2-7; D unclear. The CDR3 is 11 residues long. In germline, CDR1 is SGHAT, CDR2 FQNNGV. The V end was cut by 5 bases, the J end by 7 bases, with 9 bases between. The CDR3 nucleotides are TGTGCCAGCAGCGAGGCTAAAGAGCAGTACTTC. Translating gives CASSEAKEQYF.